This note documents a single T cell receptor beta chain sequence. This entry is derived from a study of cytomegalovirus exposure and HLA in healthy donors. Primers for the PCR totalled 60 Vbeta and 13 Jbeta. Method: immunoSEQ multiplex PCR; TCRdb's copy keeps in-frame clones and lacks some. In total, the table holds around 80,000 clones. This CDR3 spans 15 amino acids. CDR1 and CDR2 (germline): SGHRS, YFSETQ. V gave up 4 bases and J gave up 0 bases; unmatched junction bases: 7. The specimen was PBMCs. This chain links TRBV5-1 with TRBJ2-7; 7 bases align to TRBD2. This clonotype was sampled from a boy between 10 and 17 years old in good health and CMV-seronegative. Here the CDR3 DNA reads TGCGCCAGCAGCGGGGGGGGGTCGGGCTCCTACGAGCAGTACTTC. Amino acids: CASSGGGSGSYEQYF.